This T cell receptor beta chain is from a study of shared clonotypes between healthy human individuals. This clone was seen ten or more times. The germline V gene encodes CDR1 SGHAT and CDR2 FQDESV (reference sequence). V lost 7 bases, J lost 5 bases, and 11 bases lay in between. The CDR3 runs 13 residues. Sequencing was performed with immunoSEQ multiplex PCR; in TCRdb, only in-frame clones are kept and a portion is missing. The table includes about 660,000 clones, about 74% detected once. The chain couples TRBV11-1 to TRBJ2-2; D possibly corresponds to TRBD2 (5 bases). This sequence was found in a woman in her thirties in good health. What was sequenced was memory CD4+ T cells sorted from blood. Subset reported: CD45RA-negative fraction. In DNA form, the CDR3 reads TGTGCCAGCAAAATCGGCGGGACCGGGGAGCTGTTTTTT. Translating it yields CASKIGGTGELFF.